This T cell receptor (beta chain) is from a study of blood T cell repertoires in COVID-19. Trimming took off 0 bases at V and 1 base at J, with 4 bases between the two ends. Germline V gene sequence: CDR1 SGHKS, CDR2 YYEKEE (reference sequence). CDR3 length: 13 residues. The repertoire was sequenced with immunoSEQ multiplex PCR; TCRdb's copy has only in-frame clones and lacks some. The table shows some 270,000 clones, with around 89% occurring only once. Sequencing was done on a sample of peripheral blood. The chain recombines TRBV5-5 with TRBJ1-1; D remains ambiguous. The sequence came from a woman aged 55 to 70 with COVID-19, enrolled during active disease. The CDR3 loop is CASSLGANTEAFF. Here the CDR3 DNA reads TGTGCCAGCAGCTTGGGAGCGAACACTGAAGCTTTCTTT.